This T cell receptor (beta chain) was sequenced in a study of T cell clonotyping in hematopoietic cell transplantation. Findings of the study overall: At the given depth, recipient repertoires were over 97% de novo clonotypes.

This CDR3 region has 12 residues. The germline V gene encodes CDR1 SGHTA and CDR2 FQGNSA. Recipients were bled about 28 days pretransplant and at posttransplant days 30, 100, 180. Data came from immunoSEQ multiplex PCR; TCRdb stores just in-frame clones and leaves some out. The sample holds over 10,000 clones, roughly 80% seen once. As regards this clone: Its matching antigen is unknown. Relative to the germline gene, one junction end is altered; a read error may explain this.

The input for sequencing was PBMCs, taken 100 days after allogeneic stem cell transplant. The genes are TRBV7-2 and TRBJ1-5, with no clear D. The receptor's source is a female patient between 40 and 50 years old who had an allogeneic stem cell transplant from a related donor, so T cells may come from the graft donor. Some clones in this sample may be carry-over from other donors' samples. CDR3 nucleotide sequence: TGTGCCAGCAGCCTAGCCGATCAGCCCCAGCATTTT. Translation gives CASSLADQPQHF.